Sequencing of this T cell receptor beta chain was carried out in a study of blood T cells in healthy people across ages (dated by TCRdb to between 2014 and 2017). Concerning the study at large: In model experiments, template switching captured roughly one uniquely barcoded TCR beta cDNA molecule for every two T cells. The study measured age-related changes in TCR beta repertoire diversity using deep sequencing normalized with unique cDNA molecular identifiers. Two additional independent replicas of 1 million unique cDNA reads from the same blood draw were analyzed for two donors (one aged 18 to 29 and one aged 80 or older). Donors were grouped into four age groups: young (average approximately 15 years), middle-aged (39), aged (around 62) and long-lived (less than 85). Study-wide conclusions, independent of this receptor: Because donor CMV infection status was unknown, age-related changes in expanded clonotypes were potentially confounded. The long-lived group showed more naive CD4+ T cells, fewer expanded clones and increased TCR diversity than the aged group, suggesting age selection. The percentage of naive T cells measured by flow cytometry correlated strongly with observed TCR beta diversity. As age increased, observed TCR beta diversity per million T cells dropped in a roughly linear way, and a significant reduction was already evident by age about 36. Estimates of total diversity from one million sequenced T cells were regarded as lower bounds and underestimates. Conclusive comparison of naive and antigen-experienced compartments was prevented by the profiling of bulk unsorted PBMCs.

With respect to this clonotype: Its antigen specificity is not known. Base quality data are lacking; no much larger clone is found one base away.

The approximately 41 donors, aged about 6 to 100 years, were systemically healthy Caucasian individuals from Russia. Roughly 10 milliliters of peripheral blood were collected from each donor into EDTA-treated Vacutainer tubes. Ficoll-Paque density-gradient centrifugation was used to isolate PBMCs, with at least 7 million obtained per sample. Trizol reagent was used to extract total RNA from PBMCs, with at least 6 micrograms per sample. For every donor, flow cytometry on a PBMC aliquot measured the percentage of naive CD45RAhigh/CD27high T cells. According to the germline V gene, CDR1 reads SNHLY and CDR2 reads FYNNEI. V was cut back by 3 bases and J by 2 bases, leaving a gap of 14 bases between them. The CDR3, cysteine through phenylalanine, is 15 amino acids long. Just CDR3 DNA is preserved here, 45 bases in frame from base 1. The library came from 5' RACE. The instrument was an Illumina HiSeq 2500. A second about 7 to 12 cycle PCR used a sample-barcoded 5' primer and a J-beta primer mix. Each TCR beta cDNA molecule received a unique molecular identifier from a template-switch 5' adaptor carrying 12 random nucleotides. At least 3 million CDR3-containing paired-end reads were obtained from each sample. The Mint cDNA synthesis kit, primed by a TRBC-specific oligonucleotide, was used to synthesize first-strand cDNA from all RNA. After uracil-DNA glycosylase treatment, a first 18-cycle PCR used universal primers M1SS and BC2_uni_R on all cDNA. Processing in the source paper ran as follows. Normalization of each sample was performed by random selection of 1 million high-quality reads, each carrying a distinct molecular identifier. Reads sharing molecular identifiers were discarded rather than binned into consensus sequences. MiTCR, set to a Q25 quality threshold and the strictest error-elimination algorithm, was used for CDR3 identification, clonotype clustering and error correction. A nonparametric unseen species model with Euler transformation was used to estimate lower-bound total TCR beta diversity. In TCRdb, the public reads were trimmed at Q25 with fastp and aligned with MiXCR, with productive beta chains retained. CDR3 protein sequences are deduplicated, and each keeps its most common genes and DNA. The V and J calls here are based on TCRdb, not the publication. Here the sample has around 990,000 distinct CDR3 sequences; approximately 25% occur a single time. Of the sample, less than 0.75% is held by the ten largest clones.

This sample was shared with a second study, whose subject was T cells of mothers and their children. That second publication adds: The donors were nine systemically healthy Caucasian individuals, made up of three mothers and their six children. cDNA synthesis consumed the entire amount of extracted RNA, loaded at 1.5 ug RNA in each 15 ul reaction. In the second PCR, sample barcodes and 2-4 random nucleotides were introduced via the M1S primer. Over 8 million TCR beta CDR3 reads came from each mother, compared with about 3.2 million reads from each child. TCR recombination output is similarly shaped by thymic selection in related and unrelated pairs, with a minor effect exerted by inherited differences. Related mother-child pairs always showed normalized repertoire overlap that was slightly higher than in unrelated mother-child pairs, though the difference was never significant. With a sensitivity of 90 to 100 clones per million clonotypes, no persistent microchimeric T cell clones were detected. Deep NGS was used in the study to compare the TCR beta repertoires of mothers and children and to look for features that separate related mother-child pairs from unrelated individuals. The mean age was around 40 +/- 4 years for the mothers and approximately 11 +/- 4 years for the children. After adapters were ligated using NEBNext reagents, the libraries underwent 100+100 nt paired-end sequencing on an Illumina HiSeq 2000. To avoid cross-contamination, the mother libraries and the child libraries were prepared a month apart and sequenced in separate runs. For each donor, somewhere between 500,000 and 2,000,000 distinct TCR beta clonotypes were identified. Naive TCR beta clonotypes were estimated from low-frequency clonotypes matched to each donor's FACS-determined naive share, without sorting.

The specimen was blood. This clonotype was obtained from a girl aged 2 to 10 in good health. The sequence joins TRBV2 to TRBJ2-7; TRBD1 is a weak D gene call, 6 bases matching. The DNA reads as follows: TGTGCCAGCAGTGACGTATCGACAGGAGCCTACGAGCAGTACTTC. This codes for CASSDVSTGAYEQYF. Beyond the CDR3, the reference TRBV2 and TRBJ2-7 genes provide the residues; the full variable domain reads: EPEVTQTPSHQVTQMGQEVILRCVPISNHLYFYWYRQILGQKVEFLVSFYNNEISEKSEIFDDQFSVERPDGSNFTLKIRSTKLEDSAMYFCASSDVSTGAYEQYFGPGTRLTVT.